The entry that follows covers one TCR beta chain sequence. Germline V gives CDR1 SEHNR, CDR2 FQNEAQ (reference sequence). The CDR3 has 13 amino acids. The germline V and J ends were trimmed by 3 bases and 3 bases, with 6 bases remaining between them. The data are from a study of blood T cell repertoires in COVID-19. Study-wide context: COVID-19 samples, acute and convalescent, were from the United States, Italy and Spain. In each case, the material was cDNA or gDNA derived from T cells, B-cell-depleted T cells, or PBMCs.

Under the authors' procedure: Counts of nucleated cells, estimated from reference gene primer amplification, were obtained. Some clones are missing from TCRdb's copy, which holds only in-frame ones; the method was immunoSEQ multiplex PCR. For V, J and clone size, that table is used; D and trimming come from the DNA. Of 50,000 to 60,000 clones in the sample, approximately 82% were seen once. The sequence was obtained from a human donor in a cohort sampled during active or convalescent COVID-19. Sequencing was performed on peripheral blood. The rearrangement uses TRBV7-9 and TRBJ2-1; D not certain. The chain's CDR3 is CASSLSDYNEQFF. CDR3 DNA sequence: TGTGCCAGCAGCTTGAGCGACTACAATGAGCAGTTCTTC.